The 4 T cell receptor beta chains reported below all come from one sample, sequenced in a study of response to subunit inactivated influenza vaccine. One entry per CDR3 protein results from TCRdb running MiXCR on the RT-PCR reads. The table has 450,000 to 700,000 distinct CDR3 sequences, 13% to 15% seen once; the top ten hold 11%. The sequenced sample was PBMCs from blood, obtained 12 days after vaccination. The receptors derive from a middle-aged man who received an inactivated influenza vaccine.

The J gene is TRBJ1-2, the V gene TRBV7-9; no definite D call. With 5 bases removed from V and 0 bases from J, the gap between germline ends came to 7 bases. From germline, CDR1 is SEHNR and CDR2 FQNEAQ (reference sequence). The CDR3 runs to 13 residues. CDR3 amino acids: CASSPNSNYGYTF. The CDR3 DNA sequence: TGTGCCAGCAGCCCCAATTCTAACTATGGCTACACCTTC.

This clonotype was picked up many times. The chain uses TRBV11-2 and TRBJ1-2; 7 bases align to TRBD1. The CDR3 runs to 13 residues. Germline CDR1 reads SGHAT; CDR2 reads FQNNGV. The trim removed 4 bases at V and 5 bases at J, leaving 4 bases unmatched. The chain's CDR3 is CASSSTGRYGYTF. The DNA of the CDR3 is TGTGCCAGCAGCTCGACAGGGCGGTATGGCTACACCTTC.

This clonotype has just a few counts. V is TRBV5-1 and J is TRBJ2-5; D is ambiguous. The V end was cut by 0 bases, the J end by 1 base, with 10 bases between. From germline, CDR1 is SGHRS and CDR2 YFSETQ. This CDR3 has 15 residues. CDR3 in DNA: TGCGCCAGCAGCTTGGGCGACATCGTCCAAGAGACCCAGTACTTC. As protein: CASSLGDIVQETQYF. The variable domain in full, with the rest retrieved from reference TRBV5-1 and TRBJ2-5, is KAGVTQTPRYLIKTRGQQVTLSCSPISGHRSVSWYQQTPGQGLQFLFEYFSETQRNKGNFPGRFSGRQFSNSRSEMNVSTLELGDSALYLCASSLGDIVQETQYFGPGTRLLVL.

This clonotype was seen only a few times. The gene calls are TRBV6-1 and TRBJ2-1; no clear D. From germline, CDR1 is MNHNS and CDR2 SASEGT. The CDR3 runs to 12 residues. Between the trimmed V and J ends, which lost 2 bases and 15 bases, there was a span of 14 bases. CDR3 nucleotide sequence: TGTGCCAGCAGTGAAAGTCGACGAGAACGGTTCTTC. This translates into CASSESRRERFF.